Listed below are T cell receptor beta chains from one sample, sequenced in a study of identical twins. TCRdb independently ran MiXCR on the 5' RACE reads; one entry per CDR3 protein. This table has about 100,000 distinct CDR3 sequences, about 6% appearing once. Input material: memory T cells sorted from blood. All receptors derive from a woman between 45 and 60 years old in good health. Both conserved end residues are part of each CDR3. The D gene is left open where the match is weak. Where a row states a size, it is once, few, many or the class of an expanded clone; other rows omit it.

j_call d_call clone_size v_call cdr3_nt cdr3_aa
TRBJ2-2 TRBD1 many TRBV20-1 TGCAGTGCTTTTAGGGGGGACAGGGGAACCGGGGAGCTGTTTTTT CSAFRGDRGTGELFF
TRBJ2-1 . . TRBV30 TGTGCCTGGATTGGTTCCGGACGACGGCGGTTCTTC CAWIGSGRRRFF
TRBJ1-1 . many TRBV7-3 TGTGCCAGCAGAGCCGACGGGGTCACTGAAGCTTTCTTT CASRADGVTEAFF
TRBJ2-1 . many TRBV7-6 TGTGCCGTATTGGGTCGTGGCAATGAGCAGTTCTTC CAVLGRGNEQFF
TRBJ2-1 . many TRBV5-1 TGCGCCAGCAGCACTACAGGGGGGGTTGCCTACAATGAGCAGTTCTTC CASSTTGGVAYNEQFF
TRBJ2-5 . many TRBV19 TGTGCCAGTAGTATTTCTCGTTTGGAGACCCAGTACTTC CASSISRLETQYF
TRBJ2-4 . . TRBV27 TGTGCCAGCAGGACCAAAAACATTCAGTACTTC CASRTKNIQYF
TRBJ2-1 TRBD2 many TRBV12-5 TGTGCTAGTGGTTCTACCCGGACTAGCGGGAGTTATGAGCAGTTCTTC CASGSTRTSGSYEQFF
TRBJ1-1 TRBD1 many TRBV6-5 TGTGCCAGCATGCCATTTACGACAGGGAGGGGTAACACTGAAGCTTTCTTT CASMPFTTGRGNTEAFF
TRBJ2-6 . few TRBV7-8 TGTGCCAGCAGCCCGGGACCCCGCTCTGGGGCCAACGTCCTGACTTTC CASSPGPRSGANVLTF
TRBJ2-1 TRBD2 many TRBV14 TGTGCCAGCAGCCAGATTGGCGGGGGGAATGAGCAGTTCTTC CASSQIGGGNEQFF
TRBJ1-1 . many TRBV5-6 TGTGCCAGCAGCCGTCCGGGGGGAATGGGTGAAGCTTTCTTT CASSRPGGMGEAFF
TRBJ1-1 . few TRBV19 TGTGCCAGTAGTCGACAGTACAACACTGAAGCTTTCTTT CASSRQYNTEAFF
TRBJ2-3 . many TRBV10-1 TGCGCCAGCAGTGAACCAGATACAGATACGCAGTATTTT CASSEPDTDTQYF
TRBJ2-7 TRBD1 few TRBV28 TGTGCCAGCAGTTCGAACCGGGACAGGGGGTACGAGCAGTACTTC CASSSNRDRGYEQYF
TRBJ2-6 . many TRBV5-1 TGCGCCAGCAGCTTGGGCTCGAGCCGGACAGCCTATTCCTCTGGGGCCAACGTCCTGACTTTC CASSLGSSRTAYSSGANVLTF
TRBJ2-1 . many TRBV2 TGTGCCAGCAGGCGACTAGACAATGAGCAGTTCTTC CASRRLDNEQFF
TRBJ2-7 TRBD1 few TRBV4-1 TGCGCCAGCAGCCAAGACGGGACAGGACCCTACGAGCAGTACTTC CASSQDGTGPYEQYF
TRBJ1-2 TRBD1 few TRBV5-4 TGTGCCTCCGGGACAGGAGGAATCTATGGCTACACCTTC CASGTGGIYGYTF
TRBJ2-7 TRBD2 few TRBV4-2 TGTGCCAGCAGCCCGCAGGGCGGGACTAGCGGGAGGGCCTCCTACGAGCAGTACTTC CASSPQGGTSGRASYEQYF
TRBJ2-1 . many TRBV30 TGTGCCTGGAGTTCGGGGGTGGGAAACAATGAGCAGTTCTTC CAWSSGVGNNEQFF
TRBJ2-5 . many TRBV10-3 TGTGCCATCAGTGAGTCTGGCAGACGAGAGACCCAGTACTTC CAISESGRRETQYF
TRBJ2-7 TRBD2 many TRBV7-2 TGTGCCAGCAGCCCAGCGGGGGGAAGCTCCTACGAGCAGTACTTC CASSPAGGSSYEQYF
TRBJ2-5 . many TRBV20-1 TGCAGTGCCACCCCGGTGATTGGAGAGACCCAGTACTTC CSATPVIGETQYF
TRBJ2-2 TRBD2 many TRBV5-1 TGCGCCAGCAGCTTCGCCGGGACTAGCGGTACCGGGGAGCTGTTTTTT CASSFAGTSGTGELFF
TRBJ1-3 . many TRBV29-1 TGCAGCGTAGACTCAGGCTTCTCTGGAAACACCATATATTTT CSVDSGFSGNTIYF
TRBJ2-7 TRBD2 many TRBV5-6 TGTGCCAGCAGCTTTAAGCGCGCGGGAGGGCCGGGCGAGCAGTACTTC CASSFKRAGGPGEQYF
TRBJ2-5 . many TRBV20-1 TGCAGTGCTAGGAAGCGGACTTTATTGGAGACCCAGTACTTC CSARKRTLLETQYF
TRBJ1-2 . many TRBV12-3/TRBV12-4 TGTGCCAGCAGCCACCTGGGGAGTACCTATGGCTACACCTTC CASSHLGSTYGYTF
TRBJ2-5 TRBD2 many TRBV6-4 TGTGCCAGTCAGTCGGGAGGGCCCCAAGAGACCCAGTACTTC CASQSGGPQETQYF
TRBJ2-1 TRBD2 many TRBV11-2 TGTGCCAGCAGCCCTAGAATAGGACTAGCGGGATATGAGCAGTTCTTC CASSPRIGLAGYEQFF
TRBJ1-1 TRBD1 many TRBV29-1 TGCAGCGCCCTGGACTCGACAGGGAAAGGTGAAGCTTTCTTT CSALDSTGKGEAFF
TRBJ1-1 . few TRBV19 TGTGCCAGTGGGCAGGGTACGTACACTGAAGCTTTCTTT CASGQGTYTEAFF
TRBJ1-2 . many TRBV3-1 TGTGCCAGCAGCCAAGGCCCCGGAGGGGTTGGAGGCTACACCTTC CASSQGPGGVGGYTF
TRBJ1-6 TRBD1 few TRBV27 TGTGCCAGCAGTTCTTCCGGGACAGGGCTCCCCTACTATAATTCACCCCTCCACTTT CASSSSGTGLPYYNSPLHF
TRBJ1-1 . many TRBV12-3/TRBV12-4 TGTGCCAGCAGTTTGGGCCCCATTTACAGCACTGAAGCTTTCTTT CASSLGPIYSTEAFF
TRBJ2-2 . few TRBV3-1 TGTGCCAGCAGCCGACTTCCGAACACCGGGGAGCTGTTTTTT CASSRLPNTGELFF
TRBJ2-3 . many TRBV4-1 TGCGCCAGCAGCCAAGCGCCAAGCACAGATACGCAGTATTTT CASSQAPSTDTQYF
TRBJ2-1 . . TRBV15 TGTGCCACCAGCAGAGATGCAGGGAGTGAGCAGTTCTTC CATSRDAGSEQFF
TRBJ2-3 . many TRBV7-7 TGTGCCAGCAGTCTAGGGTCGGGGCCCACAGATACGCAGTATTTT CASSLGSGPTDTQYF
TRBJ1-5 TRBD1 few TRBV6-5 TGTGCCAGCAGCGATCGGACAGGCCCCTATCAGCCCCAGCATTTT CASSDRTGPYQPQHF
TRBJ1-2 . many TRBV12-3/TRBV12-4 TGTGCCAGCAGTCTCGGGGGGGGCGCGTTCTATGGCTACACCTTC CASSLGGGAFYGYTF
TRBJ1-1 . few TRBV10-3 TGTGCCATCAGTGAGGGCGCGGGCTTCGAAGCTTTCTTT CAISEGAGFEAFF
TRBJ2-7 . many TRBV5-1 TGCGCCAGCAGCCCCTCGGCCGGGACTGCCGCCGAGCAGTACTTC CASSPSAGTAAEQYF
TRBJ2-3 TRBD2 . TRBV7-6 TGTGCCAGCAGCTTAGAAGGAGGGAGGGCCTACACAGATACGCAGTATTTT CASSLEGGRAYTDTQYF